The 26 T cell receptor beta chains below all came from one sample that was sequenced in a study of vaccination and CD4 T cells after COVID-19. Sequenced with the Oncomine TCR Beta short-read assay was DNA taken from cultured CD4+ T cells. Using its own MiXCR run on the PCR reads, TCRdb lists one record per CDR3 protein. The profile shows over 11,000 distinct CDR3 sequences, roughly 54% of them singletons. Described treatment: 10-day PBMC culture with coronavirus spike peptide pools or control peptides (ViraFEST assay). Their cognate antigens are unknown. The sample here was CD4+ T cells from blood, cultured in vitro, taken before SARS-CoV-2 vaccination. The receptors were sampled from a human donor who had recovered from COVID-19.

This CDR3 is CASSDRGGGYTF. The DNA for the CDR3 is TGTGCCAGCAGCGACAGGGGAGGTGGCTACACCTTC. V usage is TRBV6-1 and J usage is TRBJ1-2, with 8 nucleotides matching TRBD1. CDR1 and CDR2 from the germline V gene are MNHNS and SASEGT. Trimming took 6 bases from V and 7 from J; bases not matched to a gene: 4. This CDR3 contains 12 residues.

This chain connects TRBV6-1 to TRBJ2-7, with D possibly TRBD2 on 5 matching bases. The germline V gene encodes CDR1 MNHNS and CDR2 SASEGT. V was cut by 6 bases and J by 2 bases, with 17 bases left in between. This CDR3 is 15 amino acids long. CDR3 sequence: CASRSISGGTYEQYF. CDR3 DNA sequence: TGTGCCAGCAGATCTATTTCAGGAGGAACCTACGAGCAGTACTTC.

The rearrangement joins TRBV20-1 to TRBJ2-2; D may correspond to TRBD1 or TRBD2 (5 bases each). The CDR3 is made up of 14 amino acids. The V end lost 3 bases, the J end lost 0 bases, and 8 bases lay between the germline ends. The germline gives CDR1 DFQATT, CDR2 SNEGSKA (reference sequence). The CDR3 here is CSARRDANTGELFF. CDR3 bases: TGCAGTGCTAGGAGGGACGCGAACACCGGGGAGCTGTTTTTT.

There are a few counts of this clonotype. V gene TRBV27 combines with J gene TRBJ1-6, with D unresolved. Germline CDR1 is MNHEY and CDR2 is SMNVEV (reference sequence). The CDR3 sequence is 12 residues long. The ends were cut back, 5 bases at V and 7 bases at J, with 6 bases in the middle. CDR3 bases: TGTGCCAGCAGTCCGGGAAATTCACCCCTCCACTTT. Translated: CASSPGNSPLHF.

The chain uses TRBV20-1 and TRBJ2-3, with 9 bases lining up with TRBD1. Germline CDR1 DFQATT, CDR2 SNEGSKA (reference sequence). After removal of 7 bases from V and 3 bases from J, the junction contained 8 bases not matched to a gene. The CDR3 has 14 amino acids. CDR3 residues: CSVAQGAQTDTQYF. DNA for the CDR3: TGCAGTGTTGCACAGGGGGCGCAAACAGATACGCAGTATTTT.

For the CDR3, the DNA is TGTGCCAGCAGTTTAATCGGGGGAAGTCAGCCCCAGCATTTT. Protein sequence: CASSLIGGSQPQHF. This chain uses TRBV12-3 or TRBV12-4 with TRBJ1-5; possibly TRBD1 for D (5 bases). Trimming left V 2 bases short and J 6 bases short, with 11 bases between. This CDR3 is built from 14 residues.

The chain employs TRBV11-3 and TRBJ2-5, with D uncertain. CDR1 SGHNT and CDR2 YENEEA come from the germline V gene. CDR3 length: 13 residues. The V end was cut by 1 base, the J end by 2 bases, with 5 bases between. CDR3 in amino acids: CASSLVGQETQYF. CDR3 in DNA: TGTGCCAGCAGCTTAGTAGGGCAAGAGACCCAGTACTTC.

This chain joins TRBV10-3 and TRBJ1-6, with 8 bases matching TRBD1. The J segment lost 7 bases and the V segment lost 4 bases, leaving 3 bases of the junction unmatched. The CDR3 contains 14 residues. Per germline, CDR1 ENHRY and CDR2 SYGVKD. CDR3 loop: CAISVDRENSPLHF. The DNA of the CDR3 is TGTGCCATCAGTGTGGACAGGGAAAATTCACCCCTCCACTTT.

DNA for the CDR3: TGTGCCAGTAGTATCACCAACAGGGCGGGAAACACCATATATTTT. Its protein is CASSITNRAGNTIYF. The rearrangement uses TRBV19 and TRBJ1-3; D might be TRBD1 (6 bases). Germline V gene data show CDR1 as LNHDA and CDR2 as SQIVND (reference sequence). This CDR3 has 15 residues. V was pared by 3 bases and J by 4 bases, with 13 bases between.

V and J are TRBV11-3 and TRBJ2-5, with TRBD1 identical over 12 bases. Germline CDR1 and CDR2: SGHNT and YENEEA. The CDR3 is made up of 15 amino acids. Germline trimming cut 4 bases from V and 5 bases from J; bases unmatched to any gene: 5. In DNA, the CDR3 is TGTGCCAGCAGCTCCCGGGACAGGGGGCATGAGACCCAGTACTTC. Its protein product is CASSSRDRGHETQYF.

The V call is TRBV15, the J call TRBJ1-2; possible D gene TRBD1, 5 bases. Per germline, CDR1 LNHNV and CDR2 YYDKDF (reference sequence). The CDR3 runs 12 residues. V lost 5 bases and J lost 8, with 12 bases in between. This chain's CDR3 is CATSWGEGGYTF. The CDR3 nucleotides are TGTGCCACCAGCTGGGGGGAGGGAGGCTACACCTTC.

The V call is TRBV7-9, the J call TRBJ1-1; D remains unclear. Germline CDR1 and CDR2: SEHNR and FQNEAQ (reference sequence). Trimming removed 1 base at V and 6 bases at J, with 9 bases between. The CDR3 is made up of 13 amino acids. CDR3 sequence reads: CASSLGTGAEAFF. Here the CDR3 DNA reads TGTGCCAGCAGCTTAGGTACGGGCGCTGAAGCTTTCTTT.

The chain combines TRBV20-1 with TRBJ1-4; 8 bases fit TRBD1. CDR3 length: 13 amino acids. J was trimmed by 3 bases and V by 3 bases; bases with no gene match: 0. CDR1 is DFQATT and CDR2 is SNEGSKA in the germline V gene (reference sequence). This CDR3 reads CSASRGPNEKLFF. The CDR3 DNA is TGCAGTGCTAGCAGGGGGCCTAATGAAAAACTGTTTTTT.

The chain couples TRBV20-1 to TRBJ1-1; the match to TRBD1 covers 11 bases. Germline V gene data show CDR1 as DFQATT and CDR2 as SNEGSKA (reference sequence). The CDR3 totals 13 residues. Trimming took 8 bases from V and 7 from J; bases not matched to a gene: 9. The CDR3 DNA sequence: TGCAGTTCCCGGACAGGGGGCGTGGGTGAAGCTTTCTTT. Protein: CSSRTGGVGEAFF.

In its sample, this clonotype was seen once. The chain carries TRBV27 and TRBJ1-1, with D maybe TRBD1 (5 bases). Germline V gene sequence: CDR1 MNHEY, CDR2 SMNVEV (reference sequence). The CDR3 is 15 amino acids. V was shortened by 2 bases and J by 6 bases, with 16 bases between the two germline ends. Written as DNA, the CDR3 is TGTGCCAGCAGTTTACACAACGCAGGGACGCCTGAAGCTTTCTTT. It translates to CASSLHNAGTPEAFF.

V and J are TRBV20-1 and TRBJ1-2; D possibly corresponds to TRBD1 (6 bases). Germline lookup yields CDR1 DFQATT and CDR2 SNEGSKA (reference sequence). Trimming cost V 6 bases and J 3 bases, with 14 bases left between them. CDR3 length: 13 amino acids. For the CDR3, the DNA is TGCAGTGCCGGAGCGGCAGGGGACTATGGCTACACCTTC. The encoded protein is CSAGAAGDYGYTF.

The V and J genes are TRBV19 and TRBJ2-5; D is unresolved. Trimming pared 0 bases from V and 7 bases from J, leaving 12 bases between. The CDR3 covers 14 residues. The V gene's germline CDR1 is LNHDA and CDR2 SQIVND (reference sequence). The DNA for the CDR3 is TGTGCCAGTAGTATAGACTCACGATCATGGACCCAGTACTTC. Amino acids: CASSIDSRSWTQYF.

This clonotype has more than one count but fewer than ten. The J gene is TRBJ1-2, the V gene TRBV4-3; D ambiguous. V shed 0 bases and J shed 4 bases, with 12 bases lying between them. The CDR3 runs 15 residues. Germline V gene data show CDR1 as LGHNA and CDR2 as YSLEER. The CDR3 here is CASSQDLGEGYGYTF. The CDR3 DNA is TGCGCCAGCAGCCAAGACTTGGGTGAGGGCTATGGCTACACCTTC.

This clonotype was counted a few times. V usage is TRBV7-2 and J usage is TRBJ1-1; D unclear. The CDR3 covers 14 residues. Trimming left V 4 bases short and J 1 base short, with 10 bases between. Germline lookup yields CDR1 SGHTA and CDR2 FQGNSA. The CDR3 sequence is CASSSSDKNTEAFF. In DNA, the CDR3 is TGTGCCAGCAGCTCCTCAGACAAGAACACTGAAGCTTTCTTT.

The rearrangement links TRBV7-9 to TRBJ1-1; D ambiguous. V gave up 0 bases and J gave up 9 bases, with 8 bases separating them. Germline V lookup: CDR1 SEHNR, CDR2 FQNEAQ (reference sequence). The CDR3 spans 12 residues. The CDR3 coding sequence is TGTGCCAGCAGCTTAGCGGGTTCAAAAGCTTTCTTT. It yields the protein CASSLAGSKAFF.

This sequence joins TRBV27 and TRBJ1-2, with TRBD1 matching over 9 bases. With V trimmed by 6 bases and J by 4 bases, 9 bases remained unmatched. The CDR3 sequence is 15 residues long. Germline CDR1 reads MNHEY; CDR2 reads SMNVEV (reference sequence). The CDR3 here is CASRRPGTGSYGYTF. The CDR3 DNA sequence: TGTGCCAGCAGAAGACCCGGGACAGGGAGCTATGGCTACACCTTC.

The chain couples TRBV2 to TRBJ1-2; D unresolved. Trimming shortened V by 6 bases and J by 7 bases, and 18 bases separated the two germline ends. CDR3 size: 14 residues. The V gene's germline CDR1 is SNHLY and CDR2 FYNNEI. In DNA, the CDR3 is TGTGCCAGCAGCCCCGAAGCTAGCCCGGCTGGCTACACCTTC. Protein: CASSPEASPAGYTF.

In nucleotides, the CDR3 is TGTGCCAGCAGTGAAGCGCTTCAGGGGGAGACCCAGTACTTC. Protein: CASSEALQGETQYF. V usage is TRBV2 and J usage is TRBJ2-5, with D possibly TRBD1 on 6 matching bases. Germline V gene data show CDR1 as SNHLY and CDR2 as FYNNEI. Trimming took 0 bases from V and 5 from J, leaving 10 bases between them. CDR3 size: 14 residues.

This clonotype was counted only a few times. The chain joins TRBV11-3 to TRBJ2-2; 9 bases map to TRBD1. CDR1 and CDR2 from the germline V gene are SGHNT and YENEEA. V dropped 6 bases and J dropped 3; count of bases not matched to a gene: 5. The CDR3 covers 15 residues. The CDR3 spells CASSRTGGDTGELFF. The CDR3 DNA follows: TGTGCCAGCAGTCGTACAGGGGGCGACACCGGGGAGCTGTTTTTT.

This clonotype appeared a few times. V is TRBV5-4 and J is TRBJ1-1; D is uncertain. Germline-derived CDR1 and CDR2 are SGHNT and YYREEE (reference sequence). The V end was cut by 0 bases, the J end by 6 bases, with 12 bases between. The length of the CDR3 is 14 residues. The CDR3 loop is CASSLVRGEAEAFF. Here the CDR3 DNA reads TGTGCCAGCAGCTTGGTTAGAGGCGAAGCTGAAGCTTTCTTT.

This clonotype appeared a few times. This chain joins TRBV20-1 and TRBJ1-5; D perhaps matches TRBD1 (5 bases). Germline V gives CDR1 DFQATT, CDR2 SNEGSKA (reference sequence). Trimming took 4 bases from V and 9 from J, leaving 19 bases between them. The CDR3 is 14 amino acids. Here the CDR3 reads CSATPLQVQGPQHF. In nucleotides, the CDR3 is TGCAGTGCTACCCCTCTACAGGTCCAAGGGCCCCAGCATTTT.